Listed here are 23 T cell receptor beta chains from one sample, sequenced in a study of T cells in localized non-small cell lung cancer (dated by TCRdb to the early 2020s). Library preparation used the immunoSEQ multiplex PCR assay. Here the immuneACCESS table is served through TCRdb, limited to in-frame sequences with V and J called. Missing clones are a known gap in these copies; in checked studies unresolved V genes cover under half, and the rest lacks a known reason. Across this sample there are 35,000 to 45,000 clones, with about 85% seen only once. The ten biggest clones cover more than 6% of the sample. Here the sequenced sample was peripheral blood, taken before any cancer treatment. Receptors originate from a woman aged 18 to 55 with stage III lung adenocarcinoma.

This chain connects TRBV6-5 to TRBJ1-1, with D possibly matching TRBD1 (5 bases). The germline V and J ends were trimmed by 7 bases and 0 bases, with 12 bases remaining between them. Germline V gives CDR1 MNHEY, CDR2 SVGAGI. The length of the CDR3 is 14 residues. The chain's CDR3 is CASNRGQLNTEAFF. In DNA form, the CDR3 reads TGTGCCAGCAACCGAGGACAATTGAACACTGAAGCTTTCTTT.

This clone was counted once. The genes are TRBV2 and TRBJ2-7; maybe TRBD2 (7 bases). V lost 4 bases and J 1 base, leaving 14 bases between the germline ends. Germline V gene sequence: CDR1 SNHLY, CDR2 FYNNEI. The CDR3 has 15 residues. This CDR3 reads CASSGEGGPSYEQYF. CDR3 nucleotide sequence: TGTGCCAGCAGTGGTGAGGGGGGGCCGTCCTACGAGCAGTACTTC.

The gene calls are TRBV18 and TRBJ2-3, with 10 bases lining up with TRBD2. The CDR3 is made up of 18 amino acids. The trim removed 2 bases at V and 1 base at J, leaving 9 bases unmatched. Germline-derived CDR1 and CDR2 are KGHSH and LQKENI. The CDR3 spells CASSPWRAGGPGTDTQYF. CDR3 nucleotides: TGTGCCAGCTCACCATGGCGAGCGGGGGGGCCGGGCACAGATACGCAGTATTTT. The whole variable domain, remainder taken from reference TRBV18 and TRBJ2-3, is NAGVMQNPRHLVRRRGQEARLRCSPMKGHSHVYWYRQLPEEGLKFMVYLQKENIIDESGMPKERFSAEFPKEGPSILRIQQVVRGDSAAYFCASSPWRAGGPGTDTQYFGPGTRLTVL.

J is TRBJ2-1 and V is TRBV6-4; TRBD2 might be the D (7 bases). V gave up 6 bases and J gave up 7 bases, with 16 bases separating them. In germline, CDR1 is MRHNA, CDR2 SNTAGT. This CDR3 has 14 amino acids. The CDR3 coding sequence is TGTGCCAGCAGCCCAGGGGAGGGGATGAATGAGCAGTTCTTC. Translating gives CASSPGEGMNEQFF.

V is TRBV5-1 and J is TRBJ1-2, with D unresolved. V was cut by 4 bases and J by 2 bases, with 15 bases left in between. The CDR3 is made up of 15 amino acids. Germline values: CDR1 SGHRS, CDR2 YFSETQ. CDR3 DNA sequence: TGCGCCAGCAGCCCGGGTGGAGGAGAGAACTATGGCTACACCTTC. Translated: CASSPGGGENYGYTF.

This chain links TRBV4-1 with TRBJ2-3; no clear D. This CDR3 is built from 13 residues. Trimming shortened V by 1 base and J by 2 bases, and 4 bases separated the two germline ends. The germline CDR1 and CDR2 sequences are MGHRA and YSYEKL. In DNA form, the CDR3 reads TGCGCCAGCAGCCAAGGGACCACAGATACGCAGTATTTT. Its translation: CASSQGTTDTQYF.

In DNA form, the CDR3 reads TGTGCCAGCAGCCCTCTGGGGGAGACCCAGTACTTC. Amino acids: CASSPLGETQYF. The chain couples TRBV7-8 to TRBJ2-5, with D hard to call. Trimming removed 5 bases from V and 5 bases from J, with 9 bases in between. CDR1 SGHVS and CDR2 FQNEAQ come from the germline V gene. CDR3 length equals 12 residues.

The chain carries TRBV6-5 and TRBJ2-1; D may be TRBD1 or TRBD2 (5 bases each). V was trimmed by 6 bases and J by 1 base, leaving 13 bases between them. The CDR3 consists of 15 residues. Per the germline V gene, CDR1 is MNHEY and CDR2 is SVGAGI. The CDR3 nucleotides are TGTGCCAGCAGGAGCTCGGGGCGTTCCTACAATGAGCAGTTCTTC. Translation gives CASRSSGRSYNEQFF.

The chain couples TRBV13 to TRBJ1-1; TRBD1 matches at 7 bases. Germline trimming cut 3 bases from V and 0 bases from J; bases unmatched to any gene: 7. Germline V gene lookup returns CDR1 PRHDT and CDR2 FYEKMQ (reference sequence). This CDR3 is 16 amino acids long. CDR3 amino acids: CASSFGQAFVNTEAFF. CDR3 bases: TGTGCCAGCAGCTTCGGACAGGCTTTCGTGAACACTGAAGCTTTCTTT.

The rearrangement links TRBV28 to TRBJ2-7; D possibly corresponds to TRBD2 (5 bases). The ends were cut back, 6 bases at V and 4 bases at J, with 10 bases in the middle. The CDR3 has 12 amino acids. Germline V lookup: CDR1 MDHEN, CDR2 SYDVKM. The CDR3 protein is CASSLPGYEQYF. The CDR3 DNA is TGTGCCAGCAGCCTCCCGGGGTACGAGCAGTACTTC.

The chain couples TRBV6-1 to TRBJ2-6; TRBD1 is a possible D gene (6 bases). CDR3 size: 16 residues. Germline V gene data show CDR1 as MNHNS and CDR2 as SASEGT. Trimming took 4 bases from V and 1 from J, leaving 11 bases between them. The CDR3 loop reads CASSAHRVSGANVLTF. The CDR3 region has the DNA TGTGCCAGCAGTGCACACAGGGTTTCTGGGGCCAACGTCCTGACTTTC.

V usage is TRBV7-2 and J usage is TRBJ2-3; D is unresolved. Germline-derived CDR1 and CDR2 are SGHTA and FQGNSA. Between the trimmed V and J ends, which lost 1 base and 0 bases, there was a span of 5 bases. CDR3 size: 14 residues. CDR3 residues: CASSLVSSTDTQYF. The CDR3 DNA follows: TGTGCCAGCAGCTTAGTCTCTAGCACAGATACGCAGTATTTT.

The chain links TRBV7-3 to TRBJ2-3, with TRBD2 identical over 8 bases. With V trimmed by 8 bases and J by 1 base, 5 bases remained unmatched. The CDR3 contains 14 residues. Germline CDR1 reads SGHTA; CDR2 reads FQGTGA. CDR3 protein: CASSPGGRTDTQYF. The CDR3 DNA sequence: TGTGCCAGCTCCCCGGGGGGGCGCACAGATACGCAGTATTTT.

This clone was seen just once. CDR3: CASRPGVSNQPQHF. The CDR3 nucleotides are TGTGCCAGCAGGCCCGGGGTGAGCAATCAGCCCCAGCATTTT. The V call is TRBV6-1, the J call TRBJ1-5; D not resolved. V was cut by 6 bases and J by 1 base, with 10 bases left in between. The CDR3 extends over 14 amino acids. CDR1 and CDR2 from the germline V gene are MNHNS and SASEGT.

This clone has more than one count but fewer than ten. The chain couples TRBV5-6 to TRBJ2-2, with TRBD1 identical over 9 bases. The CDR3 has 13 amino acids. With V trimmed by 4 bases and J by 6 bases, 1 base remained unmatched. Germline-derived CDR1 and CDR2 are SGHDT and YYEEEE. CDR3 nucleotide sequence: TGTGCCAGCAGCGGGACAGGGCCCGGGGAGCTGTTTTTT. Its translation: CASSGTGPGELFF.

V is TRBV6-5 and J is TRBJ2-3; D is undetermined. From germline, CDR1 is MNHEY and CDR2 SVGAGI. V gave up 6 bases and J gave up 2 bases, with 6 bases separating them. The CDR3 contains 12 residues. CDR3 region: CASSDDTDTQYF. Here the CDR3 DNA reads TGTGCCAGCAGCGACGACACAGATACGCAGTATTTT.

CDR3 bases: TGTGCCAGCAGCTTAGGGGACAGGGTGGAAGGTCGGCATGGCTACACCTTC. Translated: CASSLGDRVEGRHGYTF. The rearrangement uses TRBV5-6 and TRBJ1-2; 9 bases fit TRBD1. Unmatched junction bases numbered 14, after V lost 2 bases and J lost 6 bases. Germline V gene lookup returns CDR1 SGHDT and CDR2 YYEEEE. The CDR3 is made up of 17 amino acids.

The chain links TRBV6-5 to TRBJ1-1; tentatively, D is TRBD1 (5 bases). Germline CDR1 MNHEY, CDR2 SVGAGI. The V end lost 0 bases, the J end lost 3 bases, and 11 bases lay between the germline ends. The CDR3 is 15 amino acids. This chain's CDR3 is CASSYSKQGDTEAFF. The CDR3 DNA reads as TGTGCCAGCAGTTACTCGAAACAAGGGGACACTGAAGCTTTCTTT.

This clone came up a few times. The chain joins TRBV5-1 to TRBJ1-2; D uncertain. Trimming pared 0 bases from V and 1 base from J, leaving 7 bases between. The germline V gene has CDR1 SGHRS and CDR2 YFSETQ. This CDR3 is 14 amino acids long. The CDR3 nucleotides are TGCGCCAGCAGCTTGGAGGGCGGTAACTATGGCTACACCTTC. Its translation: CASSLEGGNYGYTF.

This clone was seen only once. V usage is TRBV30 and J usage is TRBJ1-6, with 12 positions matching TRBD1. Germline values: CDR1 GTSNPN, CDR2 SVGIG (reference sequence). V lost 2 bases, J lost 10 bases, and 9 bases stayed unmatched. This CDR3 spans 16 amino acids. CDR3: CAWSTAGTGGKSPLHF. Written as DNA, the CDR3 is TGTGCCTGGAGTACGGCCGGGACAGGGGGCAAATCACCCCTCCACTTT.

This sequence joins TRBV27 and TRBJ2-2, with TRBD1 matching over 7 bases. This CDR3 is built from 15 residues. The germline V gene encodes CDR1 MNHEY and CDR2 SMNVEV (reference sequence). J lost 5 bases, V lost 1 base, and 4 bases had no gene match. The CDR3 loop reads CASSLLYRGTGELFF. The CDR3 DNA follows: TGTGCCAGCAGTTTATTATACAGGGGTACCGGGGAGCTGTTTTTT.

The gene calls are TRBV5-1 and TRBJ1-4; the D is unclear. Germline V CDR1 and CDR2: SGHRS, YFSETQ. This CDR3 spans 15 amino acids. V was clipped by 1 base and J by 1 base, with 8 bases between them. The CDR3 loop reads CASSLFGITNEKLFF. DNA of the CDR3: TGCGCCAGCAGCTTGTTCGGGATAACTAATGAAAAACTGTTTTTT.

The CDR3, as DNA: TGTGCCAGCACGCTATCGAGCGGGGGGAAAAACGAGCAGTACTTC. Protein: CASTLSSGGKNEQYF. The genes are TRBV2 and TRBJ2-7; 9 bases are shared with TRBD2. Losses at the gene ends were 7 bases for V and 5 bases for J; bases not matched to a gene: 12. Looked up from germline, CDR1 is SNHLY and CDR2 is FYNNEI. This CDR3 has 15 amino acids.